This note documents a single T cell receptor beta chain sequence. This sample stems from a study of blood T cells in healthy people across ages. Primed by a sample-barcoded 5' primer and a J-beta primer mix, a second PCR proceeded for about 7 to 12 cycles. TCRdb used MiXCR to reprocess the 5' RACE reads, holding one entry per CDR3 protein. The sample has about 1.5 million distinct CDR3 sequences, roughly 43% seen once; the top ten hold roughly 3.7%. CDR1 is MNHEY, CDR2 SVGEGT, per germline. The CDR3 contains 15 residues. This sequence joins TRBV6-2 or TRBV6-3 and TRBJ2-7; tentatively, D is TRBD1 or TRBD2 (5 bases each). The J call may be mistaken, given a closer DNA end match to TRBJ2-5. The origin of this receptor is a woman aged 18-29 years in good health. The sequenced sample consisted of blood. The CDR3 sequence is CASSYTGTAEETQYF. In nucleotides, the CDR3 is TGTGCCAGCAGTTACACCGGGACCGCGGAAGAGACCCAGTACTTC.